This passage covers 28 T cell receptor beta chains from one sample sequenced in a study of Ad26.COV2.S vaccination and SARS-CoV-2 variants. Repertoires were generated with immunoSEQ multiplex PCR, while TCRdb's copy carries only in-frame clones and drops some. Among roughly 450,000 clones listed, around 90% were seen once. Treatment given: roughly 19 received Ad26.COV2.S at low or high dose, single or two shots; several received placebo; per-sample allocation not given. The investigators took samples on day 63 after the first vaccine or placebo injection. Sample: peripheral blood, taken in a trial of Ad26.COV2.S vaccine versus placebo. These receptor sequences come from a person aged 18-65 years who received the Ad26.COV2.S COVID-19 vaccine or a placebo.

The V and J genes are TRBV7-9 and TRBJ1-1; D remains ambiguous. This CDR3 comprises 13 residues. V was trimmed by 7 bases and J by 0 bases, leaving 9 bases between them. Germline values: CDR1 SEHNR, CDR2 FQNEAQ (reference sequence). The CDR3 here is CASNPAMNTEAFF. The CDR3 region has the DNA TGTGCCAGCAACCCCGCTATGAACACTGAAGCTTTCTTT.

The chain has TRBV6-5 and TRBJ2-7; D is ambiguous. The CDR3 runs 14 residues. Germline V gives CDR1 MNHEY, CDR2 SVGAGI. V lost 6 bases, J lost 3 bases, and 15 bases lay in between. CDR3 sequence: CASRRSTVLYEQYF. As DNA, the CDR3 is TGTGCCAGCAGACGTTCGACGGTCCTCTACGAGCAGTACTTC.

CDR3 amino acids: CASSRGTDSYEQYF. CDR3 nucleotide sequence: TGCGCCAGCAGCAGGGGGACGGACTCCTACGAGCAGTACTTC. This chain links TRBV5-1 with TRBJ2-7, with D possibly matching TRBD1 (6 bases). Trimming left V 4 bases short and J 0 bases short, with 11 bases between. Germline-derived CDR1 and CDR2 are SGHRS and YFSETQ. The CDR3 extends over 14 amino acids. Complete variable domain (other parts from reference TRBV5-1 and TRBJ2-7): KAGVTQTPRYLIKTRGQQVTLSCSPISGHRSVSWYQQTPGQGLQFLFEYFSETQRNKGNFPGRFSGRQFSNSRSEMNVSTLELGDSALYLCASSRGTDSYEQYFGPGTRLTVT.

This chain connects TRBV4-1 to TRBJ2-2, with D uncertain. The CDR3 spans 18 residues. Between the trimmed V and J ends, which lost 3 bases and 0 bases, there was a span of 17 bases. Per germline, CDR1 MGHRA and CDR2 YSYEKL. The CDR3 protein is CASSQMGGGFANTGELFF. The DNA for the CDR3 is TGCGCCAGCAGCCAGATGGGTGGCGGCTTCGCGAACACCGGGGAGCTGTTTTTT.

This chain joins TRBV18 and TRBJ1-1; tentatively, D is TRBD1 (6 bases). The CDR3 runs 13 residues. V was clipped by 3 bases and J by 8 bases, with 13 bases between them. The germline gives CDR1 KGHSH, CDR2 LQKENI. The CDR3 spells CASSPGGGEEAFF. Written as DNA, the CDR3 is TGTGCCAGCTCACCCGGGGGGGGCGAGGAAGCTTTCTTT.

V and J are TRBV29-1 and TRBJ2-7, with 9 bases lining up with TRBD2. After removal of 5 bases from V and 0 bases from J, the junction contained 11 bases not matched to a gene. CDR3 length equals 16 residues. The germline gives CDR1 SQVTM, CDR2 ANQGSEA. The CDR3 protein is CSVWTSENVISYEQYF. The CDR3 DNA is TGCAGCGTTTGGACTAGCGAGAACGTAATCTCCTACGAGCAGTACTTC.

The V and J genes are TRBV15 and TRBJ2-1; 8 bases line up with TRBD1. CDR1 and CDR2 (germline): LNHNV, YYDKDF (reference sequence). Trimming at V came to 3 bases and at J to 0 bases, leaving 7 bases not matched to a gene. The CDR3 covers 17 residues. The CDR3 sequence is CATSRGQGAGSYNEQFF. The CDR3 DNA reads TGTGCCACCAGCAGGGGGCAGGGGGCCGGCTCCTACAATGAGCAGTTCTTC. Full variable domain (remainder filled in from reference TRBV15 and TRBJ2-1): DAMVIQNPRYQVTQFGKPVTLSCSQTLNHNVMYWYQQKSSQAPKLLFHYYDKDFNNEADTPDNFQSRRPNTSFCFLDIRSPGLGDTAMYLCATSRGQGAGSYNEQFFGPGTRLTVL.

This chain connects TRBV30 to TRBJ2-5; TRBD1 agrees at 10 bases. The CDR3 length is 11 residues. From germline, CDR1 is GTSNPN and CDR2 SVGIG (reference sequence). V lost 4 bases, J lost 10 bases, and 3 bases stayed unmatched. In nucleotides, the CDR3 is TGTGCCTGGAACAGGGACAGGGGCCAGTACTTC. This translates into CAWNRDRGQYF.

CDR3 sequence: CASSLNSGTSTDTQYF. The CDR3 nucleotides read TGTGCCAGCAGCTTGAACTCCGGGACTAGCACAGATACGCAGTATTTT. The chain couples TRBV5-5 to TRBJ2-3, with D possibly matching TRBD2 (6 bases). Germline assignment: CDR1 SGHKS and CDR2 YYEKEE (reference sequence). V dropped 1 base and J dropped 0 bases, with 12 bases sitting between them. The CDR3 is 16 amino acids.

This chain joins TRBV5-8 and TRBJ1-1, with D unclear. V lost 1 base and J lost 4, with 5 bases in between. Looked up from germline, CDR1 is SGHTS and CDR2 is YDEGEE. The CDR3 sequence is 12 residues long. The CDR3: CASSLRGTEAFF. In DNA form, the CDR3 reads TGTGCCAGCAGCTTGCGGGGCACTGAAGCTTTCTTT.

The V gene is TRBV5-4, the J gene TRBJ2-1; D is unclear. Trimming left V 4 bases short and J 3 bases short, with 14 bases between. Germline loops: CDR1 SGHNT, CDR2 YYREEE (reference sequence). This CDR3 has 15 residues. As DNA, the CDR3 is TGTGCCAGCAGCCCGAGGAGTCCGGACTACAATGAGCAGTTCTTC. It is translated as CASSPRSPDYNEQFF.

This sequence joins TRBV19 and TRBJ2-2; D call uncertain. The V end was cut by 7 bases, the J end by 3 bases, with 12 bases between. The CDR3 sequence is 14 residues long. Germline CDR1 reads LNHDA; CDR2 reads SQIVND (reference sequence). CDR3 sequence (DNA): TGTGCCAGTACGGATCGGTTCTACACCGGGGAGCTGTTTTTT. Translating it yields CASTDRFYTGELFF.

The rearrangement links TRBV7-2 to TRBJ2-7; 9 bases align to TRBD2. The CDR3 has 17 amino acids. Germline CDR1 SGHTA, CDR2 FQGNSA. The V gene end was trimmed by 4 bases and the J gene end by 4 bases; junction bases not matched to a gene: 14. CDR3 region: CASSYLEVGGRVYEQYF. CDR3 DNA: TGTGCCAGCAGCTATTTGGAGGTGGGCGGGAGGGTATACGAGCAGTACTTC.

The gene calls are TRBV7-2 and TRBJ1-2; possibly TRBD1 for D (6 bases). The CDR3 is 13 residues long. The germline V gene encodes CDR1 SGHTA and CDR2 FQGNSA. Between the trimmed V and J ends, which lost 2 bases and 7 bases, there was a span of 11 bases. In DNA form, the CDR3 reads TGTGCCAGCAGCTTACTGGGGGCGGGTGGCTACACCTTC. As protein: CASSLLGAGGYTF.

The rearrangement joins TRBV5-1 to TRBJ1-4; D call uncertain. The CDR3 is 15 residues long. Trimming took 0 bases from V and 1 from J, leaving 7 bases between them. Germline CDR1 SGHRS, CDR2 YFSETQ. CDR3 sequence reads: CASSLGFGTNEKLFF. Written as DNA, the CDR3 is TGCGCCAGCAGCTTGGGCTTTGGAACTAATGAAAAACTGTTTTTT.

CDR3 loop: CAWSVHSNQPQHF. The CDR3 DNA is TGTGCCTGGAGTGTTCATAGCAATCAGCCCCAGCATTTT. The chain couples TRBV30 to TRBJ1-5; D unresolved. Germline loops: CDR1 GTSNPN, CDR2 SVGIG (reference sequence). The CDR3 is 13 residues long. V was pared by 0 bases and J by 0 bases, with 3 bases between.

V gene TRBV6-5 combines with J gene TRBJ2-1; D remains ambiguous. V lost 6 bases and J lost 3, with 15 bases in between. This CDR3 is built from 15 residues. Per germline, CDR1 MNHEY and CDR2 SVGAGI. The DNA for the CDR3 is TGTGCCAGCAGCACCACCGGTCCCGGCTACAATGAGCAGTTCTTC. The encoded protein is CASSTTGPGYNEQFF.

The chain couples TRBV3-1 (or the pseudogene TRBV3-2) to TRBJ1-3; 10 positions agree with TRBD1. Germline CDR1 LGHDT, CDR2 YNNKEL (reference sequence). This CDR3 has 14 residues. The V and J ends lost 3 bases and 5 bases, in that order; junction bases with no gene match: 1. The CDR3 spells CASSQTGGRNTIYF. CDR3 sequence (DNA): TGTGCCAGCAGCCAGACAGGGGGCAGAAACACCATATATTTT.

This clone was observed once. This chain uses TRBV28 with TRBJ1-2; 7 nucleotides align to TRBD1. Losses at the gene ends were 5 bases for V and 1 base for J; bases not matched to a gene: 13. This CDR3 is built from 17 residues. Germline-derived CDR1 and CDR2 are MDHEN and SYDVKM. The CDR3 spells CASSQTHTRGRNYGYTF. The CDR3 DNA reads TGTGCCAGCAGTCAAACCCATACTAGGGGGCGTAACTATGGCTACACCTTC.

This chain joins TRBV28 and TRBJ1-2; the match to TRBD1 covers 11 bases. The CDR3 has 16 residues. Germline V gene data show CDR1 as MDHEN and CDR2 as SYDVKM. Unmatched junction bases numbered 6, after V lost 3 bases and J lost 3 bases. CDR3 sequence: CASSFLGQGADYGYTF. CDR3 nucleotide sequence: TGTGCCAGCAGTTTTCTCGGACAGGGGGCGGACTATGGCTACACCTTC.

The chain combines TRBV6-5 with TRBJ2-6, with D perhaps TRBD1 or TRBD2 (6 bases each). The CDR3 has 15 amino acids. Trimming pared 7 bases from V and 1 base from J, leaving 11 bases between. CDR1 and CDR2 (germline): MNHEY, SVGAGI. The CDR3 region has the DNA TGTGCCAGCATGGGGGGCTCGTCTGGGGCCAACGTCCTGACTTTC. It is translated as CASMGGSSGANVLTF.

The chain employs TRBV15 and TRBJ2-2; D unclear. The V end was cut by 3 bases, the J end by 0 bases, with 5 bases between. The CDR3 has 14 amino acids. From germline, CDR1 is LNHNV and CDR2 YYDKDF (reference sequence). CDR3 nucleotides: TGTGCCACCAGCAGGACTCCGAACACCGGGGAGCTGTTTTTT. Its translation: CATSRTPNTGELFF. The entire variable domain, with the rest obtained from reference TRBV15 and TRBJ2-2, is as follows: DAMVIQNPRYQVTQFGKPVTLSCSQTLNHNVMYWYQQKSSQAPKLLFHYYDKDFNNEADTPDNFQSRRPNTSFCFLDIRSPGLGDTAMYLCATSRTPNTGELFFGEGSRLTVL.

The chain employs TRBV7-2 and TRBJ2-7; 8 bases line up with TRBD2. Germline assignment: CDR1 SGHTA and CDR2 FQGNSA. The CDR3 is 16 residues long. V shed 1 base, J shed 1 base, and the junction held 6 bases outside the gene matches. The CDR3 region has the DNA TGTGCCAGCAGCTTAGGGGGACTAGGCCTTTCCTACGAGCAGTACTTC. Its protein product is CASSLGGLGLSYEQYF.

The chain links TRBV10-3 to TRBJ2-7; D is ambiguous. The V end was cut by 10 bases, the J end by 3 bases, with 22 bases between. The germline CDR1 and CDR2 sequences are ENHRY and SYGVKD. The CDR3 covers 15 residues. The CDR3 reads CATRQSDGYSYEQYF. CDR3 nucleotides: TGTGCCACCAGGCAATCGGACGGCTACAGCTACGAGCAGTACTTC.

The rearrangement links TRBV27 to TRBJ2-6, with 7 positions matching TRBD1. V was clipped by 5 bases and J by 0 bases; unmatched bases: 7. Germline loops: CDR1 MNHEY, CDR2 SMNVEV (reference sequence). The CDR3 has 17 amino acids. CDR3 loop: CASSRQGGGSGANVLTF. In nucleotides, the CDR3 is TGTGCCAGCAGTCGACAGGGTGGGGGCTCTGGGGCCAACGTCCTGACTTTC.

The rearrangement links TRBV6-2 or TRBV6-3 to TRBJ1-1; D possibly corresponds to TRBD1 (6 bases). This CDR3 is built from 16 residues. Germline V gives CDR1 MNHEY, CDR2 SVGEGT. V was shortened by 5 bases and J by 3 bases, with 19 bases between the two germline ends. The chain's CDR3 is CASSQSGGRSDTEAFF. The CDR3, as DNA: TGTGCCAGCAGTCAATCCGGGGGCCGGTCGGACACTGAAGCTTTCTTT.

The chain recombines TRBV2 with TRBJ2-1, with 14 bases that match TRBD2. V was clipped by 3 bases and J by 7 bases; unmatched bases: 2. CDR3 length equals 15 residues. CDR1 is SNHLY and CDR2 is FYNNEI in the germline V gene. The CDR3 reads CASSDGTSGRNEQFF. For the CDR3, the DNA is TGTGCCAGCAGTGACGGGACTAGCGGGAGAAATGAGCAGTTCTTC.

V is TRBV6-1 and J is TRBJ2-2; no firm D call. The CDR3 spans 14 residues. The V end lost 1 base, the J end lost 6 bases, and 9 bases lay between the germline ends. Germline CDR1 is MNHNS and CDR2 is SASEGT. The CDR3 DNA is TGTGCCAGCAGTGAAGAGCGTGGGGCCGGGGAGCTGTTTTTT. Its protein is CASSEERGAGELFF.